One T cell receptor beta chain is described in this entry. The target antigen is unknown. This entry is derived from a study of vaccination effects on CD4 cells after COVID-19. At the level of the study: Culturing of a few million PBMC per well took place with approximately 10 IU/ml IL-2 and 9.5 to 10 ug/ml peptides.

CDR3 length: 14 residues. V was pared by 3 bases and J by 5 bases, with 12 bases between. Germline values: CDR1 SGHDT, CDR2 YYEEEE. The data were produced by immunoSEQ multiplex PCR, yet TCRdb's version contains in-frame clones alone and is incomplete. The sample yields 30,000 to 40,000 clones, over 80% seen once. Isolation of CD4+ T cells took place after about ten days of culture. Vaccinated recipients, who were negative for nucleocapsid antibodies, had no history of SARS-CoV-2 infection. The sample here was CD4+ T cells from PBMCs cultured without peptide, taken before COVID-19 vaccination. The receptor was derived from a human donor who received a COVID-19 vaccine. The chain has TRBV5-6 and TRBJ2-4, with D possibly TRBD2 on 5 matching bases. The CDR3 loop is CASSSVGIENIQYF. The CDR3 DNA follows: TGTGCCAGCAGCTCAGTCGGGATCGAAAACATTCAGTACTTC.